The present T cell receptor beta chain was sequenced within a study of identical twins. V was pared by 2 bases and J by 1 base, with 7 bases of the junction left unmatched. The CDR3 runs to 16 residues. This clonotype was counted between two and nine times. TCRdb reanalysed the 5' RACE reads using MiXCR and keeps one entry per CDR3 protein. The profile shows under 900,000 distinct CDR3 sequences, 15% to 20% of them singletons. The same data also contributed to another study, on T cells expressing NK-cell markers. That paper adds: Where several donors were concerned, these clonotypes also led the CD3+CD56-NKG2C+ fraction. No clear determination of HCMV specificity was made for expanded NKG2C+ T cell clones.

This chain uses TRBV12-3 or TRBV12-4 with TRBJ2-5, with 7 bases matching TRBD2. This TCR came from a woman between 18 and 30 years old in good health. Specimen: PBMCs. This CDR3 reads CASSLRIAGPQETQYF. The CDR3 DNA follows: TGTGCCAGCAGTTTAAGGATAGCGGGCCCCCAAGAGACCCAGTACTTC.